This T cell receptor beta chain emerged from a study of early T cells in non-severe SARS-CoV-2 infection. CDR3 length equals 15 residues. In germline, CDR1 is SGHKS, CDR2 YYEKEE (reference sequence). Trimming left V 1 base short and J 3 bases short, with 13 bases between. As part of library construction, unique molecular identifiers were attached to individual cDNA molecules. TCRdb reprocessed the 5' RACE reads via MiXCR and lists one record per CDR3 protein. The data hold over 50,000 distinct CDR3 sequences, with over 10% observed a single time. This clonotype has just one count. The receptor was isolated from an adult who was a healthcare worker with PCR-confirmed SARS-CoV-2 infection or an uninfected control (not recorded which). Sequencing was performed on whole blood. The rearrangement joins TRBV5-5 to TRBJ1-1, with TRBD1 as a possible D gene (5 bases). The CDR3 nucleotides read TGTGCCAGCAGCTTGAGGACGGGGCGCGACACTGAAGCTTTCTTT. Amino acids: CASSLRTGRDTEAFF.